Listed here are 31 T cell receptor beta chains from one sample, sequenced in a study of blood T cell repertoires in COVID-19. Only in-frame clones appear in the TCRdb table, and some are missing; sequencing was by immunoSEQ multiplex PCR. The sample consists of over 30,000 clones, 77% of them appearing once. Sequencing used peripheral blood. These receptors all stem from a human donor in a cohort sampled during active COVID-19.

This clone has just a few counts. The rearrangement joins TRBV12-3 or TRBV12-4 to TRBJ1-1; 10 bases map to TRBD1. The ends lost 6 bases at V and 10 bases at J; junction bases unmatched: 8. The CDR3 loop spans 13 amino acids. The CDR3 region has the DNA TGTGCCAGCAGGGGACAGGGGTCAGTGCGAGCTTTCTTT. Its translation is CASRGQGSVRAFF.

The rearrangement uses TRBV9 and TRBJ1-3; D is undetermined. The V end lost 0 bases, the J end lost 4 bases, and 11 bases lay between the germline ends. Germline V gene data show CDR1 as SGDLS and CDR2 as YYNGEE. The CDR3 is made up of 15 amino acids. The CDR3 loop reads CASSVGREPGNTIYF. The CDR3 DNA reads TGTGCCAGCAGCGTAGGGCGGGAACCCGGAAACACCATATATTTT. Together with reference TRBV9 and TRBJ1-3, the CDR3 gives the full variable domain: DSGVTQTPKHLITATGQRVTLRCSPRSGDLSVYWYQQSLDQGLQFLIQYYNGEERAKGNILERFSAQQFPDLHSELNLSSLELGDSALYFCASSVGREPGNTIYFGEGSWLTVV.

This chain uses TRBV4-1 with TRBJ2-7; D may be TRBD1 (6 bases). Germline V lookup: CDR1 MGHRA, CDR2 YSYEKL. This CDR3 spans 14 amino acids. The ends were cut back, 1 base at V and 3 bases at J, with 10 bases in the middle. In DNA form, the CDR3 reads TGCGCCAGCAGCCAAGCGGGCAGGGGCTACGAGCAGTACTTC. This translates into CASSQAGRGYEQYF.

This rearrangement joins TRBV9 to TRBJ2-1, with 14 bases matching TRBD2. The V gene end was trimmed by 4 bases and the J gene end by 2 bases; junction bases not matched to a gene: 2. Germline CDR1 reads SGDLS; CDR2 reads YYNGEE. There are 16 residues in the CDR3. The chain's CDR3 is CASSPTSGGAYNEQFF. The CDR3 bases are TGTGCCAGCAGCCCGACTAGCGGGGGGGCCTACAATGAGCAGTTCTTC.

The chain recombines TRBV6-6 with TRBJ1-1, with 8 bases lining up with TRBD1. Germline CDR1 reads MNHNY; CDR2 reads SVGAGI (reference sequence). Losses at the gene ends were 6 bases for V and 2 bases for J; bases not matched to a gene: 5. The CDR3 is made up of 14 amino acids. The CDR3 DNA follows: TGTGCCAGCAGGTCCGGGACAGGAAACACTGAAGCTTTCTTT. Its translation: CASRSGTGNTEAFF.

The chain links TRBV28 to TRBJ2-5, with D tentatively TRBD1 (5 bases). Germline V CDR1 and CDR2: MDHEN, SYDVKM. The V and J ends lost 7 bases and 0 bases respectively, with 21 bases between them. CDR3 length equals 17 residues. CDR3 nucleotide sequence: TGTGCCAGCACGTATCAGGGAATACCAGGCAACCAAGAGACCCAGTACTTC. This sequence encodes CASTYQGIPGNQETQYF.

The J gene is TRBJ2-5, the V gene TRBV3-1 (or the pseudogene TRBV3-2); 9 bases fit TRBD2. Germline assignment: CDR1 LGHDT and CDR2 YNNKEL (reference sequence). V lost 0 bases to trimming and J lost 7 bases; unmatched junction nucleotides: 9. This CDR3 comprises 16 residues. CDR3 residues: CASSQEWRGGRGTQYF. CDR3 nucleotide sequence: TGTGCCAGCAGCCAAGAGTGGCGGGGGGGCCGAGGGACCCAGTACTTC.

A few counts support this clone. The rearrangement joins TRBV5-1 to TRBJ2-7; D remains ambiguous. The germline V and J ends were trimmed by 4 bases and 0 bases, with 8 bases remaining between them. The CDR3 is 13 amino acids. CDR1 is SGHRS and CDR2 is YFSETQ in the germline V gene. CDR3: CASSRDISYEQYF. The CDR3 DNA follows: TGCGCCAGCAGCCGCGACATCTCCTACGAGCAGTACTTC.

The J gene is TRBJ2-3, the V gene TRBV6-5, with 8 bases fitting TRBD2. CDR3 length equals 16 residues. CDR1 and CDR2 from the germline V gene are MNHEY and SVGAGI. The junction had 6 bases not matched to a gene; V was cut back by 0 bases and J by 4 bases. CDR3 sequence reads: CASSYSRAGGADTQYF. The CDR3 bases are TGTGCCAGCAGTTACTCCCGCGCGGGAGGCGCAGATACGCAGTATTTT.

The chain carries TRBV6-5 and TRBJ1-2; 8 bases match TRBD1. V was pared by 6 bases and J by 5 bases, with 8 bases of the junction left unmatched. The germline CDR1 and CDR2 sequences are MNHEY and SVGAGI. The CDR3 totals 14 residues. The CDR3 bases are TGTGCCAGCAGCAAGGACAGGGCCCCATATGGCTACACCTTC. Translation: CASSKDRAPYGYTF.

This clone was picked up a small number of times. This chain connects TRBV5-1 to TRBJ1-3; D ambiguous. Trimming cost V 1 base and J 0 bases, with 8 bases left between them. Per the germline V gene, CDR1 is SGHRS and CDR2 is YFSETQ. The CDR3 is 15 residues long. The CDR3, as DNA: TGCGCCAGCAGCTTGAGTGCGGGCTCTGGAAACACCATATATTTT. Translating it yields CASSLSAGSGNTIYF.

The chain has TRBV2 and TRBJ1-4; D remains ambiguous. Looked up from germline, CDR1 is SNHLY and CDR2 is FYNNEI. Trimming cost V 6 bases and J 0 bases, with 11 bases left between them. This CDR3 is built from 15 residues. The CDR3 DNA reads as TGTGCCAGCAGGGGAGGGTCCTCAACTAATGAAAAACTGTTTTTT. Translated: CASRGGSSTNEKLFF.

CDR3 loop: CASSYVAGAGGEQYF. The CDR3 bases are TGCGCCAGCAGCTATGTAGCGGGGGCCGGTGGCGAGCAGTACTTC. This sequence joins TRBV5-1 and TRBJ2-7; 9 positions match TRBD2. This CDR3 is built from 15 residues. Losses at the gene ends were 3 bases for V and 6 bases for J; bases not matched to a gene: 10. Germline CDR1 SGHRS, CDR2 YFSETQ.

The CDR3: CASSFPGQGGGYTF. DNA of the CDR3: TGCGCCAGCAGCTTTCCTGGACAGGGAGGAGGCTACACCTTC. The V and J genes are TRBV5-1 and TRBJ1-2, with TRBD1 matching 8 bases. The V and J ends lost 2 bases and 8 bases, in that order; junction bases with no gene match: 8. This CDR3 spans 14 amino acids. Germline assignment: CDR1 SGHRS and CDR2 YFSETQ.

The table lists this clone with a few counts. The V and J genes are TRBV5-1 and TRBJ2-2; TRBD2 aligns across 11 bases. Germline assignment: CDR1 SGHRS and CDR2 YFSETQ. The trim removed 3 bases at V and 0 bases at J, leaving 4 bases unmatched. This CDR3 is built from 17 residues. As DNA, the CDR3 is TGCGCCAGCAGCTATATAGCGGGAGGGTCGAACACCGGGGAGCTGTTTTTT. Its protein is CASSYIAGGSNTGELFF.

The V gene is TRBV7-8, the J gene TRBJ1-2, with 7 bases that match TRBD1. The CDR3 sequence is 14 residues long. Germline lookup yields CDR1 SGHVS and CDR2 FQNEAQ. After removal of 1 base from V and 8 bases from J, the junction contained 7 bases not matched to a gene. CDR3 DNA sequence: TGTGCCAGCAGCTTAGGACGAGGACAGGAAGGCTACACCTTC. Its translation: CASSLGRGQEGYTF.

V usage is TRBV20-1 and J usage is TRBJ1-2; D is possibly TRBD1 (6 bases). The CDR3 runs to 11 residues. Germline assignment: CDR1 DFQATT and CDR2 SNEGSKA (reference sequence). Trimming left V 3 bases short and J 8 bases short, with 10 bases between. CDR3 in amino acids: CSARWGPGYTF. The CDR3 DNA reads as TGCAGTGCTAGGTGGGGGCCCGGCTACACCTTC.

The CDR3 DNA sequence: TGTGCCAGCAGCTCACTAGCGGGAGGTGGTGGTGAGCAGTTCTTC. Translated, it gives CASSSLAGGGGEQFF. V usage is TRBV7-2 and J usage is TRBJ2-1, with 12 bases that match TRBD2. The CDR3 totals 15 residues. V was clipped by 4 bases and J by 9 bases; unmatched bases: 7. In germline, CDR1 is SGHTA, CDR2 FQGNSA. The complete variable domain, with remaining parts taken from reference TRBV7-2 and TRBJ2-1, reads GAGVSQSPSNKVTEKGKDVELRCDPISGHTALYWYRQSLGQGLEFLIYFQGNSAPDKSGLPSDRFSAERTGGSVSTLTIQRTQQEDSAVYLCASSSLAGGGGEQFFGPGTRLTVL.

This chain uses TRBV24-1 with TRBJ2-2; TRBD1 matches 11 bases. Germline CDR1 reads KGHDR; CDR2 reads SFDVKD. The V segment lost 4 bases and the J segment 3 bases; nucleotides outside the gene matches: 3. The CDR3 has 16 amino acids. Here the CDR3 DNA reads TGTGCCACCAGTGACGGACAGGGGGCTTACACCGGGGAGCTGTTTTTT. This sequence encodes CATSDGQGAYTGELFF.

CDR3 in DNA: TGTGCCAGCAGTTTAGAGGCTGGAACCTACGAGCAGTACTTC. It is translated as CASSLEAGTYEQYF. The chain recombines TRBV27 with TRBJ2-7; D is unresolved. Trimming cost V 2 bases and J 2 bases, with 10 bases left between them. Germline V CDR1 and CDR2: MNHEY, SMNVEV (reference sequence). This CDR3 spans 14 amino acids.

With respect to this clone: Sequence at one end of the junction differs from germline and may be a read error. This chain uses TRBV28 with TRBJ2-7; possibly TRBD1 for D (7 bases). The CDR3 sequence is 16 residues long. In germline, CDR1 is MDHEN, CDR2 SYDVKM. DNA of the CDR3: TGTGCCAGCAGTTCTACCCCGACAGGGTCTGGCGGGGACAACACGTTC. It specifies CASSSTPTGSGGDNTF.

The rearrangement uses TRBV27 and TRBJ2-7; TRBD2 might be the D (5 bases). Trimming stripped 0 bases from V and 7 bases from J, with 16 bases between. CDR1 MNHEY and CDR2 SMNVEV come from the germline V gene (reference sequence). The CDR3 contains 15 residues. CDR3 residues: CASSLSRVNPGEQYF. Written as DNA, the CDR3 is TGTGCCAGCAGTTTATCGAGAGTGAACCCGGGAGAGCAGTACTTC.

The gene calls are TRBV2 and TRBJ1-3; D unclear. The ends were cut back, 4 bases at V and 0 bases at J, with 4 bases in the middle. CDR3 length: 13 amino acids. Germline values: CDR1 SNHLY, CDR2 FYNNEI. The chain's CDR3 is CASSASSGNTIYF. CDR3 sequence (DNA): TGTGCCAGCAGTGCGAGCTCTGGAAACACCATATATTTT. The full variable domain, its missing parts supplied by reference TRBV2 and TRBJ1-3, is EPEVTQTPSHQVTQMGQEVILRCVPISNHLYFYWYRQILGQKVEFLVSFYNNEISEKSEIFDDQFSVERPDGSNFTLKIRSTKLEDSAMYFCASSASSGNTIYFGEGSWLTVV.

This CDR3 reads CASSQKAGRLETQYF. DNA for the CDR3: TGTGCCAGCAGCCAGAAGGCGGGACGTTTGGAGACCCAGTACTTC. The V gene is TRBV5-4, the J gene TRBJ2-5, with a tentative D call TRBD2 (6 bases). The CDR3 is 15 residues long. Trimming shortened V by 4 bases and J by 5 bases, and 18 bases separated the two germline ends. Germline V gives CDR1 SGHNT, CDR2 YYREEE (reference sequence).

J is TRBJ2-7 and V is TRBV4-1, with a possible D match to TRBD2 (6 bases). V lost 1 base, J lost 2 bases, and 12 bases lay in between. The CDR3 consists of 15 residues. The germline gives CDR1 MGHRA, CDR2 YSYEKL. CDR3 in amino acids: CASSQVGGAPYEQYF. DNA for the CDR3: TGCGCCAGCAGCCAAGTGGGGGGAGCGCCCTACGAGCAGTACTTC.

This chain links TRBV9 with TRBJ2-2; D might be TRBD2 (6 bases). Germline values: CDR1 SGDLS, CDR2 YYNGEE. Deletions cut 3 bases from V and 4 bases from J, with 10 bases between. The CDR3 loop spans 14 amino acids. The CDR3 region is CASSAGLRTGELFF. Here the CDR3 DNA reads TGTGCCAGCAGCGCGGGACTCCGCACCGGGGAGCTGTTTTTT.

CDR3 in amino acids: CASSTSGYGYTF. DNA of the CDR3: TGTGCCAGCAGCACCTCCGGCTATGGCTACACCTTC. This rearrangement joins TRBV6-5 to TRBJ1-2, with no clear D. The ends were cut back, 6 bases at V and 4 bases at J, with 9 bases in the middle. There are 12 residues in the CDR3. The germline gives CDR1 MNHEY, CDR2 SVGAGI.

This rearrangement joins TRBV9 to TRBJ1-2; TRBD1 is a possible D gene (6 bases). V dropped 0 bases and J dropped 1 base, with 19 bases sitting between them. Germline V lookup: CDR1 SGDLS, CDR2 YYNGEE. The CDR3 totals 18 residues. The CDR3 bases are TGTGCCAGCAGCGTAGCGGCTGCAGGGGCAATCTTTAACTATGGCTACACCTTC. Its protein product is CASSVAAAGAIFNYGYTF.

CDR3 coding DNA: TGTGCCAGCAGCCCCCGGACAGGAAAGAACTATGGCTACACCTTC. This gives the protein CASSPRTGKNYGYTF. The chain links TRBV7-2 to TRBJ1-2, with 7 bases that match TRBD1. The V and J ends lost 5 bases and 2 bases, in that order; junction bases with no gene match: 8. Germline lookup yields CDR1 SGHTA and CDR2 FQGNSA. The CDR3 contains 15 residues.

A single count supports this clone. The V gene is TRBV11-3, the J gene TRBJ2-2; D ambiguous. The CDR3 is 14 residues long. The V gene's germline CDR1 is SGHNT and CDR2 YENEEA. The V and J ends lost 0 bases and 6 bases respectively, with 8 bases between them. The CDR3 region has the DNA TGTGCCAGCAGCTTAGATCCACGAGCCGGGGAGCTGTTTTTT. Translating it yields CASSLDPRAGELFF.

The rearrangement uses TRBV18 and TRBJ1-1; 9 bases fit TRBD1. The CDR3 length is 14 residues. V was clipped by 3 bases and J by 13 bases; unmatched bases: 12. Germline V gene data show CDR1 as KGHSH and CDR2 as LQKENI. This CDR3 reads CASSPGPGQGFVFF. Here the CDR3 DNA reads TGTGCCAGCTCACCCGGGCCGGGACAGGGATTTGTTTTCTTT.